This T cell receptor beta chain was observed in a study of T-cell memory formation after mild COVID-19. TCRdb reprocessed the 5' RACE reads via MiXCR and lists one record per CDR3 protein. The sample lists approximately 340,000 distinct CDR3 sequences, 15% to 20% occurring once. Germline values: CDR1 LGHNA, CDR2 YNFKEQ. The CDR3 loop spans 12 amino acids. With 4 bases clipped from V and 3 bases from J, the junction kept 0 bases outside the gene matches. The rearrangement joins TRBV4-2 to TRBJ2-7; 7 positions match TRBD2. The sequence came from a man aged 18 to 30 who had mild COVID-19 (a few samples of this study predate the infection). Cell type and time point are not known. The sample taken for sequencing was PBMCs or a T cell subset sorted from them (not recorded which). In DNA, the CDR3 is TGTGCCAGCAGCCGGGAGGGCTACGAGCAGTACTTC. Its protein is CASSREGYEQYF.